The 12 T cell receptor beta chains reported below all come from one sample, sequenced in a study of Tregs in tolerant kidney transplant recipients. The repertoire was sequenced with immunoSEQ multiplex PCR; TCRdb's copy has only in-frame clones and lacks some. In the table there are around 230,000 clones, about 80% of which are singletons. Sequenced input: CD4+ T cells from blood. These receptors came from a human donor in good health.

The chain is built from TRBV6-1 and TRBJ2-5, with no clear D. The CDR3 length is 13 residues. Germline CDR1 and CDR2: MNHNS and SASEGT. Trimming left V 9 bases short and J 3 bases short, with 14 bases between. In nucleotides, the CDR3 is TGTGCCAGTGGTCGTGACTCCAAAGAGACCCAGTACTTC. Translated, it gives CASGRDSKETQYF.

The chain is built from TRBV19 and TRBJ1-5, with a weak D call TRBD1 (5 bases). CDR1 is LNHDA and CDR2 is SQIVND in the germline V gene (reference sequence). CDR3 length: 15 residues. Trimming took off 1 base at V and 4 bases at J, with 11 bases between the two ends. Here the CDR3 reads CASSIGRVDNQPQHF. CDR3 sequence (DNA): TGTGCCAGTAGTATAGGCAGGGTGGATAATCAGCCCCAGCATTTT.

V usage is TRBV10-2 and J usage is TRBJ1-2; D gene ambiguous. Trimming removed 0 bases from V and 8 bases from J, with 10 bases in between. Germline V gene sequence: CDR1 WSHSY, CDR2 SAAADI. The CDR3 runs to 13 residues. For the CDR3, the DNA is TGCGCCAGCAGTGAGTCGTTCGGGTTAGGCTACACCTTC. Protein sequence: CASSESFGLGYTF.

The chain uses TRBV6-5 and TRBJ2-5, with 8 bases lining up with TRBD2. V gave up 6 bases and J gave up 6 bases; unmatched junction bases: 12. This CDR3 is built from 15 residues. Germline CDR1 and CDR2: MNHEY and SVGAGI. The CDR3 spells CASSPEGTSAQTQYF. Written as DNA, the CDR3 is TGTGCCAGCAGCCCCGAGGGGACTAGTGCCCAGACCCAGTACTTC.

The chain uses TRBV6-1 and TRBJ1-1; D not resolved. Per the germline V gene, CDR1 is MNHNS and CDR2 is SASEGT. V was pared by 7 bases and J by 1 base, with 13 bases between. The CDR3 spans 14 residues. In nucleotides, the CDR3 is TGTGCCAGCACCGGGCATCCGCGGAACACTGAAGCTTTCTTT. Protein sequence: CASTGHPRNTEAFF.

The genes are TRBV6-1 and TRBJ2-7, with TRBD2 matching 12 bases. V was clipped by 3 bases and J by 4 bases; unmatched bases: 4. Germline CDR1 MNHNS, CDR2 SASEGT. CDR3 length equals 15 residues. CDR3 amino acids: CASSERTSGAYEQYF. The CDR3 nucleotides read TGTGCCAGCAGTGAGCGGACTAGCGGGGCTTACGAGCAGTACTTC.

V usage is TRBV2 and J usage is TRBJ1-4, with no clear D. V was clipped by 4 bases and J by 8 bases, with 11 bases between them. The germline gives CDR1 SNHLY, CDR2 FYNNEI. The CDR3 contains 13 residues. The CDR3 reads CASSVMRIEKLFF. In nucleotides, the CDR3 is TGTGCCAGCAGTGTTATGCGGATCGAAAAACTGTTTTTT. Variable domain in full (rest from reference TRBV2 and TRBJ1-4): EPEVTQTPSHQVTQMGQEVILRCVPISNHLYFYWYRQILGQKVEFLVSFYNNEISEKSEIFDDQFSVERPDGSNFTLKIRSTKLEDSAMYFCASSVMRIEKLFFGSGTQLSVL.

The chain has TRBV9 and TRBJ2-3, with 9 nucleotides matching TRBD2. Germline CDR1 SGDLS, CDR2 YYNGEE. Losses at the gene ends were 8 bases for V and 4 bases for J; bases not matched to a gene: 14. The CDR3 consists of 16 residues. CDR3 in DNA: TGTGCCAGAGAATCGCGGGAGGGCGATCGGGCAGATACGCAGTATTTT. Protein: CARESREGDRADTQYF.

The sample holds one count of this clone. This chain joins TRBV19 and TRBJ1-5, with 10 bases identical to TRBD1. Trimming took 8 bases from V and 1 from J; bases not matched to a gene: 5. Germline V CDR1 and CDR2: LNHDA, SQIVND (reference sequence). This CDR3 spans 15 amino acids. CDR3 in DNA: TGTGCCAGTGGGGGACAGGGGATAAGCAATCAGCCCCAGCATTTT. Translation: CASGGQGISNQPQHF. Looking up the rest from reference TRBV19 and TRBJ1-5 gives the full variable domain: DGGITQSPKYLFRKEGQNVTLSCEQNLNHDAMYWYRQDPGQGLRLIYYSQIVNDFQKGDIAEGYSVSREKKESFPLTVTSAQKNPTAFYLCASGGQGISNQPQHFGDGTRLSIL.

Notes on this clone: This CDR3 is also generated by other DNA sequences in the sample. The J gene is TRBJ1-6, the V gene TRBV7-3; no clear D gene. CDR1 is SGHTA, CDR2 FQGTGA, per germline. The ends were cut back, 5 bases at V and 6 bases at J, with 14 bases in the middle. The CDR3 spans 15 residues. CDR3 coding DNA: TGTGCCAGCAGCACGGGGAGGGTGCGTAATTCACCCCTCCACTTT. Amino acid sequence: CASSTGRVRNSPLHF.

The rearrangement uses TRBV19 and TRBJ1-5; no reliable D call. Germline lookup yields CDR1 LNHDA and CDR2 SQIVND (reference sequence). This CDR3 has 15 residues. V lost 1 base to trimming and J lost 4 bases, with 11 bases between them. CDR3 nucleotides: TGTGCCAGTAGTATAGTGAGGCAAAAGAATCAGCCCCAGCATTTT. Its protein is CASSIVRQKNQPQHF.

The rearrangement joins TRBV9 to TRBJ2-3; a weak D match, TRBD2 (5 bases). The CDR3 runs to 13 residues. V lost 0 bases, J lost 4 bases, and 6 bases lay in between. Germline CDR1 SGDLS, CDR2 YYNGEE. The CDR3, as DNA: TGTGCCAGCAGCGTAGAGCGGCCAGATACGCAGTATTTT. Translating gives CASSVERPDTQYF.